This TCR beta chain stems from a study of cytomegalovirus exposure and HLA in healthy donors. As for the study in general: Of about 390 genotyped donors, 81% grouped in the Caucasian-associated ancestry cluster.

Findings and limits, study-wide: Among donors in an Asian-associated ancestry cluster, a later analysis reportedly found fewer N-insertions than the approximately 700-donor mean. Further analysis was carried out later, and it showed several of the most significant clusters appearing linked to common viral pathogens.

All the people who gave samples were healthy bone marrow donors. 13 Jbeta primers and 60 Vbeta primers were used for the PCR. Libraries were prepared by immunoSEQ multiplex PCR; TCRdb keeps only in-frame clonotypes and omits some of them. The table lists 150,000 to 200,000 clones, roughly 79% of them singletons. As to this clone: Its specificity is unknown.

Germline V gene sequence: CDR1 ENHRY, CDR2 SYGVKD. This CDR3 has 15 amino acids. V shed 6 bases and J 6 bases; nucleotides not matched to a gene: 12. Source material: PBMCs. This chain connects TRBV10-3 to TRBJ1-1; TRBD1 matches at 8 bases. This TCR derives from a male donor in good health and CMV-seropositive. This CDR3 reads CAISMRRTGRPEAFF. CDR3 in DNA: TGTGCCATCAGCATGCGCAGGACAGGGCGACCTGAAGCTTTCTTT.